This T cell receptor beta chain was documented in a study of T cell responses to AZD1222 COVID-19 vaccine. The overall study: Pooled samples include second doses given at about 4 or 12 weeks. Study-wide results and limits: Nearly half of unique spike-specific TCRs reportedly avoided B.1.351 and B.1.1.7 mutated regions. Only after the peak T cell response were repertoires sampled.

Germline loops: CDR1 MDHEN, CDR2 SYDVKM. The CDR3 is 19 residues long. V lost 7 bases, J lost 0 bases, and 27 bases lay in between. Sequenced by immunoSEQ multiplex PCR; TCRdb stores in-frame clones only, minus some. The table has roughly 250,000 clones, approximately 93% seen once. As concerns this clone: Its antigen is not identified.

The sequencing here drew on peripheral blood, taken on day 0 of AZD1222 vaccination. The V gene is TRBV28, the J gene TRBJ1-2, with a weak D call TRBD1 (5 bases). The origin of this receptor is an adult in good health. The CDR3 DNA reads TGTGCCAGCAATCCCACGTGGGTGCGCAGGGACTTTACTAACTATGGCTACACCTTC. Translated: CASNPTWVRRDFTNYGYTF.